Following are 18 T cell receptor beta chains from one sample sequenced in a study of T-cell reconstitution after alpha-beta-depleted transplantation in children (dated by TCRdb to the mid-2010s). The treatment or condition label corresponds to: allogeneic hematopoietic cell transplantation with graft depleted of TCRalphabeta T cells and CD19 B cells. The library was generated by PCR. The reads were generated on an Illumina HiSeq 2500. TCR library preparation used molecular barcoding, with unique molecular identifiers applied to normalize quantification of the TCRbeta repertoire. Clones were called with MiXCR by TCRdb after fastp trimmed the public reads at Q25, and only in-frame beta chains were retained. Entries that share a CDR3 protein sequence are merged under the most common genes and DNA. A total of hundreds of thousands of distinct CDR3 sequences appear in this sample, roughly 13% of them only once. The ten largest clones add up to approximately 2.1% of the sample.

This specimen consisted of PBMCs, mostly from graft donor cells, obtained 360 days after TCRalphabeta/CD19-depleted stem cell transplant. These receptor sequences come from a male patient aged 10 to 17 who had a stem cell transplant for acute myeloid leukemia, so the T cells may come from the graft donor.

This clonotype was picked up a small number of times. The CDR3 DNA reads as TGCAGCGTTGATAGGGGCATCGGGGAGCTGTTTTTT. This codes for CSVDRGIGELFF. The chain uses TRBV29-1 and TRBJ2-2; TRBD1 might be the D (5 bases). The CDR3 has 12 amino acids. The V gene lost 3 bases and the J gene lost 7 bases, with 9 bases spanning the gap. In germline, CDR1 is SQVTM, CDR2 ANQGSEA.

This clonotype has a count of ten or more. The chain joins TRBV12-3 or TRBV12-4 to TRBJ2-1; possibly TRBD2 for D (5 bases). Trimming removed 2 bases from V and 0 bases from J, with 11 bases in between. The CDR3 totals 16 residues. The CDR3 nucleotides read TGTGCCAGCAGTTTATATGCGGGCCTCTCCTACAATGAGCAGTTCTTC. This encodes CASSLYAGLSYNEQFF.

This clonotype has just a few counts. The chain is built from TRBV6-4 and TRBJ2-7; D possibly corresponds to TRBD1 (5 bases). CDR1 and CDR2 from the germline V gene are MRHNA and SNTAGT. This CDR3 has 13 residues. V was pared by 4 bases and J by 3 bases, with 10 bases between. The CDR3 DNA reads TGTGCCAGCAGTGGCCTCAGGGTCTACGAGCAGTACTTC. It specifies CASSGLRVYEQYF.

This clonotype was observed a few times. The chain recombines TRBV28 with TRBJ1-1, with a weak D call TRBD1 (5 bases). CDR3 length equals 15 residues. V shed 3 bases and J shed 1 base, with 12 bases lying between them. Germline V gives CDR1 MDHEN, CDR2 SYDVKM. This CDR3 is CASSFGDRENTEAFF. In DNA, the CDR3 is TGTGCCAGCAGTTTCGGGGACCGTGAGAACACTGAAGCTTTCTTT.

V usage is TRBV7-2 and J usage is TRBJ2-1, with no clear D. The germline V gene has CDR1 SGHTA and CDR2 FQGNSA. The CDR3 loop spans 14 amino acids. Trimming removed 1 base from V and 1 base from J, with 5 bases in between. DNA of the CDR3: TGTGCCAGCAGCTTAGTCCCTTCCTACAATGAGCAGTTCTTC. Protein product: CASSLVPSYNEQFF.

This chain uses TRBV5-1 with TRBJ2-1; the D gene is possibly TRBD2 (5 bases). The germline V gene encodes CDR1 SGHRS and CDR2 YFSETQ. V was cut by 3 bases and J by 5 bases, with 21 bases left in between. This CDR3 is built from 17 residues. The CDR3 protein is CASSYPRGRERDNEQFF. CDR3 DNA: TGCGCCAGCAGCTACCCCCGGGGTCGGGAACGGGACAATGAGCAGTTCTTC. Full variable domain (missing parts from reference TRBV5-1 and TRBJ2-1): KAGVTQTPRYLIKTRGQQVTLSCSPISGHRSVSWYQQTPGQGLQFLFEYFSETQRNKGNFPGRFSGRQFSNSRSEMNVSTLELGDSALYLCASSYPRGRERDNEQFFGPGTRLTVL.

The V and J genes are TRBV7-8 and TRBJ1-1; 8 bases are a match to TRBD1. The CDR3 loop spans 13 amino acids. Germline CDR1 and CDR2: SGHVS and FQNEAQ. J was trimmed by 7 bases and V by 1 base; bases with no gene match: 2. CDR3 amino acids: CASSLGQGLEAFF. The CDR3 coding sequence is TGTGCCAGCAGCTTAGGACAGGGGCTTGAAGCTTTCTTT.

This clonotype was observed at least ten times. This chain links TRBV6-5 with TRBJ2-1; 15 bases are shared with TRBD2. The CDR3 contains 19 residues. CDR1 is MNHEY and CDR2 is SVGAGI in the germline V gene. The J segment lost 6 bases and the V segment lost 2 bases, leaving 11 bases of the junction unmatched. The CDR3 DNA follows: TGTGCCAGCAGTTACGTCTGGGGACTAGCGGGAGGAGGAGGCAATGAGCAGTTCTTC. Protein product: CASSYVWGLAGGGGNEQFF.

This clonotype was seen many times. J is TRBJ2-7 and V is TRBV7-8; TRBD2 aligns across 8 bases. Losses at the gene ends were 0 bases for V and 3 bases for J; bases not matched to a gene: 13. This CDR3 contains 18 residues. Germline V lookup: CDR1 SGHVS, CDR2 FQNEAQ. The CDR3 DNA follows: TGTGCCAGCAGCTTAGCTACTAGCGGACCTTCGAAATTCTACGAGCAGTACTTC. Translating it yields CASSLATSGPSKFYEQYF.

This chain connects TRBV20-1 to TRBJ2-5; no clear D gene. V was clipped by 2 bases and J by 5 bases, with 12 bases between them. The CDR3 contains 13 residues. CDR1 is DFQATT, CDR2 SNEGSKA, per germline (reference sequence). This CDR3 is CSARSGSRETQYF. The DNA of the CDR3 is TGCAGTGCTAGAAGTGGATCTCGGGAGACCCAGTACTTC.

The table lists this clonotype with a few counts. This rearrangement joins TRBV12-3 or TRBV12-4 to TRBJ1-5; D gene unclear. The CDR3 consists of 14 residues. Trimming cost V 4 bases and J 0 bases, with 7 bases left between them. The CDR3 bases are TGTGCCAGCAGTTCCCAATATAGCAATCAGCCCCAGCATTTT. Its protein product is CASSSQYSNQPQHF.

This clonotype showed up just a few times. The chain uses TRBV25-1 and TRBJ2-5, with D uncertain. Germline CDR1 is MGHDK and CDR2 is SYGVNS. V was shortened by 5 bases and J by 5 bases, with 9 bases between the two germline ends. This CDR3 has 12 residues. The CDR3 nucleotides are TGTGCCAGCAGTTGGCAGTGGGAGACCCAGTACTTC. Its translation: CASSWQWETQYF.

The gene calls are TRBV20-1 and TRBJ2-7, with D tentatively TRBD2 (6 bases). The CDR3 is 13 amino acids. Germline V gene sequence: CDR1 DFQATT, CDR2 SNEGSKA (reference sequence). V was trimmed by 6 bases and J by 0 bases, leaving 12 bases between them. For the CDR3, the DNA is TGCAGTGCCGATGGGGGGTTCTCCTACGAGCAGTACTTC. Its translation is CSADGGFSYEQYF.

The table lists this clonotype with many counts. The J gene is TRBJ1-6, the V gene TRBV7-2; tentative D call: TRBD1 (6 bases). The V gene lost 5 bases and the J gene lost 2 bases, with 19 bases spanning the gap. The germline V gene encodes CDR1 SGHTA and CDR2 FQGNSA. This CDR3 is 18 amino acids long. The CDR3 sequence is CASSAAMGGSAYNSPLHF. The CDR3 region has the DNA TGTGCCAGCAGCGCAGCGATGGGGGGCAGCGCCTATAATTCACCCCTCCACTTT.

This clonotype was picked up a small number of times. The gene calls are TRBV7-2 and TRBJ2-5, with TRBD2 matching over 11 bases. V shed 3 bases, J shed 2 bases, and the junction held 8 bases outside the gene matches. Germline V gene data show CDR1 as SGHTA and CDR2 as FQGNSA. The CDR3 extends over 17 amino acids. In DNA, the CDR3 is TGTGCCAGCAGCTTGGCGGGACTAGCGGCCATTCAAGAGACCCAGTACTTC. Protein: CASSLAGLAAIQETQYF. Supplemented by reference TRBV7-2 and TRBJ2-5, the full variable domain reads GAGVSQSPSNKVTEKGKDVELRCDPISGHTALYWYRQSLGQGLEFLIYFQGNSAPDKSGLPSDRFSAERTGGSVSTLTIQRTQQEDSAVYLCASSLAGLAAIQETQYFGPGTRLLVL.

In this sample, this clonotype turned up many times. The J gene is TRBJ2-7, the V gene TRBV27; D could derive from TRBD1 or TRBD2 (5 bases each). This CDR3 is 13 amino acids long. Germline lookup yields CDR1 MNHEY and CDR2 SMNVEV (reference sequence). Between the trimmed V and J ends, which lost 2 bases and 7 bases, there was a span of 12 bases. The CDR3 DNA reads TGTGCCAGCAGTTTAATTAACAGGAGGGAGCAGTACTTC. Translation: CASSLINRREQYF.

This clonotype was seen at least ten times. CDR3 amino acids: CASSQATSGTSTDTQYF. CDR3 DNA: TGTGCCAGCAGCCAGGCGACTAGCGGGACTAGCACAGATACGCAGTATTTT. The chain couples TRBV4-2 to TRBJ2-3; TRBD2 agrees at 11 bases. Germline CDR1 LGHNA, CDR2 YNFKEQ. Germline trimming cut 3 bases from V and 0 bases from J; bases unmatched to any gene: 5. The CDR3 runs to 17 residues.

This clonotype occurred a few times. The chain combines TRBV7-2 with TRBJ2-7; 8 bases match TRBD2. Germline loops: CDR1 SGHTA, CDR2 FQGNSA. This CDR3 spans 17 amino acids. After removal of 4 bases from V and 7 bases from J, the junction contained 18 bases not matched to a gene. CDR3 nucleotides: TGTGCCAGCAGCTCTCACAGGGTAGCGGGACTGGATCGGGAGCAGTACTTC. Residues: CASSSHRVAGLDREQYF.